The 22 T cell receptor beta chains listed next were all sequenced from one sample in a study of T-cell memory formation after mild COVID-19. TCRdb itself ran the 5' RACE reads through MiXCR, one entry per CDR3 protein. The sample has 30,000 to 45,000 distinct CDR3 sequences, roughly 10% seen once; the top ten hold under 30%. Sequencing was done on a sample of PBMCs or a T cell subset sorted from them (not recorded which). Receptors were obtained from a man aged 18 to 29 who had mild COVID-19 (a few samples of this study predate the infection). Cell type and time point are not known.

This clonotype was recorded a few times. The chain joins TRBV6-6 to TRBJ1-2; D not certain. V was cut by 0 bases and J by 1 base, with 12 bases left in between. CDR1 and CDR2 (germline): MNHNY, SVGAGI (reference sequence). This CDR3 contains 16 residues. CDR3 sequence reads: CASSYSISRFNYGYTF. CDR3 nucleotide sequence: TGTGCCAGCAGTTACTCGATCAGCAGATTTAACTATGGCTACACCTTC.

This clonotype was seen a few times. The rearrangement uses TRBV24-1 and TRBJ2-1; unclear D gene. The ends were cut back, 4 bases at V and 8 bases at J, with 11 bases in the middle. The CDR3 consists of 13 residues. Germline V gene lookup returns CDR1 KGHDR and CDR2 SFDVKD. The CDR3 sequence is CATSEVAWDEQFF. CDR3 coding DNA: TGTGCCACCAGTGAGGTGGCGTGGGATGAGCAGTTCTTC.

This clonotype was observed many times. The V and J genes are TRBV25-1 and TRBJ2-4; D not certain. The CDR3 runs to 13 residues. CDR1 and CDR2 (germline): MGHDK, SYGVNS. V lost 1 base, J lost 12 bases, and 13 bases lay in between. CDR3 protein: CASSELERDSQYF. In DNA, the CDR3 is TGTGCCAGCAGTGAATTAGAAAGGGATTCTCAGTACTTC. Based on the CDR3 plus reference TRBV25-1 and TRBJ2-4, the full variable domain is EADIYQTPRYLVIGTGKKITLECSQTMGHDKMYWYQQDPGMELHLIHYSYGVNSTEKGDLSSESTVSRIRTEHFPLTLESARPSHTSQYLCASSELERDSQYFGAGTRLSVL.

This clonotype was observed many times. The chain carries TRBV7-3 and TRBJ2-1, with D possibly being TRBD1 (6 bases). Trimming left V 0 bases short and J 0 bases short, with 9 bases between. Per the germline V gene, CDR1 is SGHTA and CDR2 is FQGTGA. The CDR3 runs to 16 residues. The CDR3 DNA follows: TGTGCCAGCAGCTTAACGGGGACACGCTCCTACAATGAGCAGTTCTTC. Its translation is CASSLTGTRSYNEQFF. Combining the CDR3 with reference TRBV7-3 and TRBJ2-1 gives the whole variable domain GAGVSQTPSNKVTEKGKYVELRCDPISGHTALYWYRQSLGQGPEFLIYFQGTGAADDSGLPNDRFFAVRPEGSVSTLKIQRTERGDSAVYLCASSLTGTRSYNEQFFGPGTRLTVL.

This chain links TRBV19 with TRBJ1-5; D is undetermined. The CDR3 extends over 14 amino acids. CDR1 is LNHDA and CDR2 is SQIVND in the germline V gene (reference sequence). Trimming removed 3 bases at V and 6 bases at J, with 12 bases between. The CDR3 nucleotides are TGTGCCAGTAGTATCCTGACTGCAGGTCAGCCCCAGCATTTT. This translates into CASSILTAGQPQHF.

Only one count was recorded for this clonotype. This chain joins TRBV4-1 and TRBJ1-1; maybe TRBD1 (5 bases). Deletions cut 3 bases from V and 7 bases from J, with 18 bases between. This CDR3 is 15 amino acids long. Germline values: CDR1 MGHRA, CDR2 YSYEKL. Written as DNA, the CDR3 is TGCGCCAGCAGCCAGGGGCCGGGGGGGACTATTGAAGCTTTCTTT. It codes for CASSQGPGGTIEAFF.

This clonotype appeared many times. The chain combines TRBV5-6 with TRBJ1-6; no definite D call. CDR3 length: 14 amino acids. Germline CDR1 is SGHDT and CDR2 is YYEEEE. V was shortened by 0 bases and J by 6 bases, with 7 bases between the two germline ends. Written as DNA, the CDR3 is TGTGCCAGCAGCTTGGTTGGGAGTAATTCACCCCTCCACTTT. It is translated as CASSLVGSNSPLHF.

The chain employs TRBV5-1 and TRBJ2-5, with 7 bases fitting TRBD1. Trimming took 1 base from V and 0 from J; bases not matched to a gene: 3. This CDR3 has 15 residues. Germline CDR1 is SGHRS and CDR2 is YFSETQ. The CDR3 spells CASSLQGVNQETQYF. The CDR3 DNA reads TGCGCCAGCAGCTTGCAGGGGGTCAACCAAGAGACCCAGTACTTC.

This clonotype showed up many times. This chain joins TRBV6-5 and TRBJ2-6; no definite D call. There are 12 residues in the CDR3. Trimming took 5 bases from V and 3 from J, leaving 2 bases between them. The germline gives CDR1 MNHEY, CDR2 SVGAGI. CDR3 sequence: CASSSGANVLTF. The DNA for the CDR3 is TGTGCCAGCAGTAGTGGGGCCAACGTCCTGACTTTC.

This clonotype was seen many times. The rearrangement joins TRBV12-3 or TRBV12-4 to TRBJ2-3; either TRBD1 or TRBD2 may supply D (6 bases each). CDR3 length equals 14 residues. Trimming left V 3 bases short and J 4 bases short, with 11 bases between. The chain's CDR3 is CASSFGGLADTQYF. In DNA form, the CDR3 reads TGTGCCAGCAGTTTCGGGGGCTTGGCAGATACGCAGTATTTT.

This clonotype came up many times. J is TRBJ2-5 and V is TRBV5-6; weak D call: TRBD1 (6 bases). Between the trimmed V and J ends, which lost 4 bases and 8 bases, there was a span of 12 bases. The germline CDR1 and CDR2 sequences are SGHDT and YYEEEE. The CDR3 sequence is 12 residues long. The CDR3 here is CASSPQDRTQYF. The CDR3 DNA reads TGTGCCAGCAGCCCCCAGGACAGAACCCAGTACTTC.

In its sample, this clonotype was seen many times. V usage is TRBV5-5 and J usage is TRBJ2-7; D is tentatively TRBD1 or TRBD2 (5 bases each). CDR1 is SGHKS, CDR2 YYEKEE, per germline (reference sequence). The CDR3 consists of 15 residues. V lost 4 bases, J lost 1 base, and 15 bases lay in between. The CDR3 here is CASSRTGTESYEQYV. The DNA of the CDR3 is TGTGCCAGCAGCAGAACCGGGACGGAATCCTACGAGCAGTACGTC.

This clonotype was picked up many times. The chain carries TRBV11-2 and TRBJ1-5; unclear D gene. CDR3 length: 13 residues. Per the germline V gene, CDR1 is SGHAT and CDR2 is FQNNGV. Trimming took off 4 bases at V and 6 bases at J, with 10 bases between the two ends. CDR3 DNA: TGTGCCAGCAGCTCCGACGGGTTTCAGCCCCAGCATTTT. As protein: CASSSDGFQPQHF.

This clonotype has ten or more counts. The chain couples TRBV7-2 to TRBJ1-2; the match to TRBD1 covers 8 bases. The V and J ends lost 8 bases and 0 bases, in that order; junction bases with no gene match: 11. The CDR3 length is 16 residues. CDR1 is SGHTA and CDR2 is FQGNSA in the germline V gene. For the CDR3, the DNA is TGTGCCAGCCATGCCCCCGGGACAGGAGCTAACTATGGCTACACCTTC. This translates into CASHAPGTGANYGYTF.

This clonotype was seen at least ten times. V is TRBV7-6 and J is TRBJ1-3; D remains ambiguous. CDR1 SGHVS and CDR2 FNYEAQ come from the germline V gene. This CDR3 region has 13 residues. The V gene lost 1 base and the J gene lost 5 bases, with 6 bases spanning the gap. CDR3 nucleotide sequence: TGTGCCAGCAGCTTAGATGTCCGAAACACCATATATTTT. Protein sequence: CASSLDVRNTIYF.

This chain joins TRBV20-1 and TRBJ2-4, with D perhaps assigned TRBD1 or TRBD2 (5 bases each). CDR1 and CDR2 from the germline V gene are DFQATT and SNEGSKA (reference sequence). The CDR3 extends over 13 amino acids. Between the trimmed V and J ends, which lost 3 bases and 5 bases, there was a span of 11 bases. CDR3 residues: CSARVPGQNIQYF. The DNA of the CDR3 is TGCAGTGCTAGGGTGCCGGGACAAAACATTCAGTACTTC.

This clonotype showed up many times. V and J are TRBV7-9 and TRBJ1-1, with no clear D. CDR1 is SEHNR, CDR2 FQNEAQ, per germline (reference sequence). V was cut by 1 base and J by 4 bases, with 4 bases left in between. There are 12 residues in the CDR3. In nucleotides, the CDR3 is TGTGCCAGCAGCTTAGTTGTCACTGAAGCTTTCTTT. It translates to CASSLVVTEAFF.

V and J are TRBV9 and TRBJ2-3; a weak D match, TRBD2 (6 bases). The CDR3 is made up of 17 amino acids. Between the trimmed V and J ends, which lost 8 bases and 0 bases, there was a span of 22 bases. Germline CDR1 SGDLS, CDR2 YYNGEE. CDR3 sequence (DNA): TGTGCCAGACCTGGGGCTAGCGATTCAACTAGCACAGATACGCAGTATTTT. Its translation: CARPGASDSTSTDTQYF.

The table lists this clonotype with many counts. The gene calls are TRBV7-9 and TRBJ2-5; no definite D call. The V gene's germline CDR1 is SEHNR and CDR2 FQNEAQ (reference sequence). The CDR3 extends over 12 amino acids. Trimming removed 5 bases at V and 0 bases at J, with 4 bases between. Here the CDR3 reads CASSLYQETQYF. DNA for the CDR3: TGTGCCAGCAGCCTGTACCAAGAGACCCAGTACTTC. Full variable domain (outside the CDR3, taken from reference TRBV7-9 and TRBJ2-5): DTGVSQNPRHKITKRGQNVTFRCDPISEHNRLYWYRQTLGQGPEFLTYFQNEAQLEKSRLLSDRFSAERPKGSFSTLEIQRTEQGDSAMYLCASSLYQETQYFGPGTRLLVL.

This clonotype has a count of ten or more. The V and J genes are TRBV6-5 and TRBJ2-3, with 9 bases lining up with TRBD2. The CDR3 consists of 19 residues. Germline loops: CDR1 MNHEY, CDR2 SVGAGI. V dropped 2 bases and J dropped 5; count of bases not matched to a gene: 17. The CDR3 is CASSYVAGGRIKGRDTQYF. CDR3 DNA: TGTGCCAGCAGTTACGTGGCGGGGGGGCGAATAAAGGGCCGAGATACGCAGTATTTT.

CDR3 amino acids: CASSPRGVQTEAFF. CDR3 in DNA: TGTGCCAGCAGTCCCCGGGGGGTTCAGACTGAAGCTTTCTTT. The chain is built from TRBV6-5 and TRBJ1-1; D possibly corresponds to TRBD1 (5 bases). This CDR3 has 14 amino acids. V was cut by 5 bases and J by 5 bases, with 15 bases left in between. CDR1 MNHEY and CDR2 SVGAGI come from the germline V gene.

This clonotype was observed many times. This sequence joins TRBV18 and TRBJ2-7; D perhaps matches TRBD2 (6 bases). There are 15 residues in the CDR3. CDR1 KGHSH and CDR2 LQKENI come from the germline V gene. The V gene lost 3 bases and the J gene lost 3 bases, with 15 bases spanning the gap. CDR3 sequence (DNA): TGTGCCAGCTCACCTTCCTCGGGGGTCGACTACGAGCAGTACTTC. It specifies CASSPSSGVDYEQYF.